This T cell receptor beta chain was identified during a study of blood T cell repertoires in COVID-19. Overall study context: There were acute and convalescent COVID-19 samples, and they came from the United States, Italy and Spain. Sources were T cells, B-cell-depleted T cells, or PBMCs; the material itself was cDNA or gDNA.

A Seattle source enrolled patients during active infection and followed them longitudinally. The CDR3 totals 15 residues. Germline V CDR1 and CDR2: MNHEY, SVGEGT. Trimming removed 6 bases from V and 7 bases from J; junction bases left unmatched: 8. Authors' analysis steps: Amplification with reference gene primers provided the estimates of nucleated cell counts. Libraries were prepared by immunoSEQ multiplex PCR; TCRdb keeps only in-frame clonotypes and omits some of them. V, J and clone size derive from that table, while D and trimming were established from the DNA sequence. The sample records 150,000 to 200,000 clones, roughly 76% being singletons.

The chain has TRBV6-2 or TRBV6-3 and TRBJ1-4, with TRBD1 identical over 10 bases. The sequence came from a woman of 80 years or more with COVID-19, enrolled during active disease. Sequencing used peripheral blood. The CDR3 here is CASSATGGAGEKLFF. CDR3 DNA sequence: TGTGCCAGCAGCGCGACAGGGGGCGCAGGTGAAAAACTGTTTTTT.